This is a list of T cell receptor beta chains from one sample in a study of blood T cell repertoires in COVID-19. This table comes from immunoSEQ multiplex PCR, and its TCRdb copy is limited to in-frame clones, with some not included. The sample has 250,000 to 400,000 clones, approximately 88% seen once. Sequencing was performed on peripheral blood. The receptors originated from a woman in her thirties with COVID-19, enrolled during active disease. Both conserved end residues are part of each CDR3. D genes are given only for firm matches. Clone size appears in some rows only: once, few, many, or a class for an expanded clone.

d_gene	abundance	j_gene	v_gene	CDR3aa	CDR3nt
-	-	TRBJ2-1	TRBV5-1	CASRLGGNRRGEQFF	TGCGCCAGCCGCCTTGGGGGAAATCGGCGGGGTGAGCAGTTCTTC
-	-	TRBJ1-2	TRBV28	CASTPGDGYTF	TGTGCCAGCACCCCGGGGGATGGCTACACCTTC
-	once	TRBJ1-1	TRBV5-1	CASSFGSEWEAFF	TGCGCCAGCAGCTTTGGCAGTGAATGGGAAGCTTTCTTT
-	-	TRBJ2-7	TRBV21-1	CASGETTYEQYF	TGTGCCAGTGGCGAGACAACCTACGAGCAGTACTTC
-	many	TRBJ2-2	TRBV12-3/TRBV12-4	CASSPFRTGELFF	TGTGCCAGCAGCCCTTTCCGGACCGGGGAGCTGTTTTTT
TRBD1	-	TRBJ2-3	TRBV2	CASSAMDRGLSDTQYF	TGTGCCAGCAGTGCGATGGACAGGGGGCTCTCAGATACGCAGTATTTT
TRBD2	-	TRBJ2-1	TRBV19	CASSIWAGGPSGGNEQFF	TGTGCCAGTAGTATATGGGCGGGTGGGCCTAGCGGAGGGAATGAGCAGTTCTTC
TRBD2	-	TRBJ2-7	TRBV5-8	CASPDYLGLAGTALYEQYF	TGTGCCAGCCCAGATTACTTGGGACTAGCGGGAACCGCCCTCTACGAGCAGTACTTC
-	-	TRBJ1-5	TRBV6-4	CASSRSPPGDYGQPQHF	TGTGCCAGCAGTAGATCTCCGCCAGGGGATTACGGACAGCCCCAGCATTTT
-	-	TRBJ1-2	TRBV29-1	CSVETASYGYTF	TGCAGCGTTGAGACAGCCTCCTATGGCTACACCTTC
TRBD1	-	TRBJ1-2	TRBV2	CASRDRDGYTF	TGTGCCAGCAGGGACAGGGATGGCTACACCTTC
-	few	TRBJ1-5	TRBV5-5	CASSFEHNNQPQHF	TGTGCCAGCAGCTTTGAACACAACAATCAGCCCCAGCATTTT
-	-	TRBJ2-7	TRBV19	CASSIRRQLRYEQYF	TGTGCCAGTAGTATTAGGAGGCAGCTCCGCTACGAGCAGTACTTC
TRBD1	-	TRBJ1-2	TRBV4-1	CASSQYGQGTFVF	TGCGCCAGCAGCCAATATGGACAGGGGACGTTTGTCTTC
-	-	TRBJ2-2	TRBV7-9	CAIILRTKNTGELFF	TGTGCCATCATTCTCCGGACTAAGAACACCGGGGAGCTGTTTTTT
-	-	TRBJ2-1	TRBV5-1	CASSLGSDNEQFF	TGCGCCAGCAGCTTGGGAAGCGACAATGAGCAGTTCTTC
-	-	TRBJ1-6	TRBV12-3/TRBV12-4	CASSLGGSSLHF	TGTGCCAGCAGTTTAGGCGGGTCTTCCCTCCACTTT
-	-	TRBJ1-4	TRBV5-1	CASSRTGMTNEKLFF	TGCGCCAGCAGCCGTACGGGGATGACTAATGAAAAACTGTTTTTT